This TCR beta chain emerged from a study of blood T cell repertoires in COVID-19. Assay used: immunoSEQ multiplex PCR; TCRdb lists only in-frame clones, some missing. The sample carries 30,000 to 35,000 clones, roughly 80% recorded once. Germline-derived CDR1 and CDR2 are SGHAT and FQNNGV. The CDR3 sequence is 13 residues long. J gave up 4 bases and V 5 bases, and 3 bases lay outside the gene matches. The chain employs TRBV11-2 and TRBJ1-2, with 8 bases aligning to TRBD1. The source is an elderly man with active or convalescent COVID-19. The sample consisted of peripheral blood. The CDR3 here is CASSPGQGYGYTF. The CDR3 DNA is TGTGCCAGCAGCCCAGGACAGGGCTATGGCTACACCTTC.